This T cell receptor (beta chain) was identified in a study of Ad26.COV2.S vaccination and SARS-CoV-2 variants. This clone appeared a few times. The target antigen is unknown. Method: immunoSEQ multiplex PCR; TCRdb's copy keeps in-frame clones and lacks some. The sample carries 350,000 to 400,000 clones, 80% to 90% recorded once. Germline V gene data show CDR1 as SGHTA and CDR2 as FQGNSA. Between the trimmed V and J ends, which lost 2 bases and 3 bases, there was a span of 14 bases. This CDR3 has 15 residues. Study findings and constraints: Similar non-spike TCR breadth was observed in recipients of vaccine and of placebo. Reportedly, spike-specific CD8+ and CD4+ T cell responses achieved substantial breadth once vaccination had taken place.

Treatment specified: some 20 received Ad26.COV2.S at low or high dose, single or two shots; about 5 received placebo; per-sample allocation not given. The samples date from day 63 after the first vaccine or placebo injection. Sequenced here: peripheral blood, sampled in a trial of Ad26.COV2.S vaccine versus placebo. The chain couples TRBV7-2 to TRBJ2-7; no definite D call. The TCR comes from a person aged 18 to 59 who received the Ad26.COV2.S COVID-19 vaccine or a placebo. The CDR3 DNA sequence: TGTGCCAGCAGCTTAAGCCCGGCAGTTAGCTACGAGCAGTACTTC. Translated: CASSLSPAVSYEQYF.